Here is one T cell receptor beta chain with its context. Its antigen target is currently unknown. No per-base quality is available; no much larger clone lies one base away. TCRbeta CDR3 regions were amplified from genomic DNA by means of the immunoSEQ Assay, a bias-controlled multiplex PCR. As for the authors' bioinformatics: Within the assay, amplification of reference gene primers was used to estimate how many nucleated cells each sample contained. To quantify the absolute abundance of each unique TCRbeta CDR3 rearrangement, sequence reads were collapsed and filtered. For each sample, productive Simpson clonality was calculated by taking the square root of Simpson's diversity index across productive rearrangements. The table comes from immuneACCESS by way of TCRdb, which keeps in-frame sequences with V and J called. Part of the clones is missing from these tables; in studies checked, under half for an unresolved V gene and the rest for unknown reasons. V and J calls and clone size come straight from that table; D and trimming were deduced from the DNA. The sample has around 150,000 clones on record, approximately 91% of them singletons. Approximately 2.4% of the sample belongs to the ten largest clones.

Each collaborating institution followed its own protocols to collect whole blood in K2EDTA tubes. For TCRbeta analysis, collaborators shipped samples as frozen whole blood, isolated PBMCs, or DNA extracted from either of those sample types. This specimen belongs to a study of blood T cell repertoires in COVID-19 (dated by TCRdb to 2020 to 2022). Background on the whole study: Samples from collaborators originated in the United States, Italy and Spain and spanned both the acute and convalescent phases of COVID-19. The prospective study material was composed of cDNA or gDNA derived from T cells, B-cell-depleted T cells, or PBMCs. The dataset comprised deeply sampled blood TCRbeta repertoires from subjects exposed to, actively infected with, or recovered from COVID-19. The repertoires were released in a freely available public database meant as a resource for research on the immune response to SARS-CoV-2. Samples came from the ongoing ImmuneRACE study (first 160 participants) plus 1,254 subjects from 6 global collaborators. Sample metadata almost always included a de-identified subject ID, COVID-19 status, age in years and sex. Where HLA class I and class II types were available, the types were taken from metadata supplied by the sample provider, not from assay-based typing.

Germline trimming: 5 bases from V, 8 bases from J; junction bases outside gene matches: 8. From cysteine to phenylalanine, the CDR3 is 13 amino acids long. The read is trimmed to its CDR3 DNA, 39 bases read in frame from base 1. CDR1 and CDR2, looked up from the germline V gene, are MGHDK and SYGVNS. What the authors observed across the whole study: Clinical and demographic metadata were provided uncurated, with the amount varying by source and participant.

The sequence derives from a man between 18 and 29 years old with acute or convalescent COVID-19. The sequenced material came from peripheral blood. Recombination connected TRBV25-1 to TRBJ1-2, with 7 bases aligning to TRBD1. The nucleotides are TGTGCCAGCAGTCTTCAGGGGGTGCGGGGCTACACCTTC. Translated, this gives CASSLQGVRGYTF.